The T cell receptor beta chain under discussion was sequenced for a study of blood T cell repertoires in COVID-19. The overall study: Whether acute or convalescent, the COVID-19 samples came from the United States, Italy and Spain. T cells, B-cell-depleted T cells, or PBMCs supplied cDNA or gDNA.

This table comes from immunoSEQ multiplex PCR, and its TCRdb copy is limited to in-frame clones, with some not included. The data show fewer than 600,000 clones, 89% seen once. The CDR3 is made up of 14 amino acids. The V and J ends lost 6 bases and 2 bases, in that order; junction bases with no gene match: 1. The V gene's germline CDR1 is LNHDA and CDR2 SQIVND (reference sequence). This rearrangement joins TRBV19 to TRBJ1-5; 10 positions agree with TRBD1. Sequenced material: peripheral blood. This TCR derives from a man aged 18-30 years with COVID-19, enrolled during active disease. The CDR3 protein is CASRGTGGNQPQHF. CDR3 DNA: TGTGCCAGTAGGGGGACAGGGGGCAATCAGCCCCAGCATTTT.